The rows below give T cell receptor beta chains drawn from one sample of a study of PD-L1 blockade in urothelial cancer. Here immunoSEQ multiplex PCR was the method, and the copy in TCRdb shows in-frame clones only, minus some. The sample yields about 41,000 clones, 82% seen once. Sequencing used PBMCs, obtained around atezolizumab (anti-PD-L1) treatment. These receptors were taken from a man aged 60 to 75 with urothelial cancer. Both conserved end residues are trimmed from each CDR3. D genes are given only for firm matches.

j_call d_call v_call cdr3_aa
TRBJ1-1 NA TRBV10-1 ASSVHNRVQPNTEAF
TRBJ2-7 NA TRBV6-4 ASSDSHSYEQY
TRBJ1-4 TRBD1 TRBV2 ASSPQGARASEKLF
TRBJ1-1 NA TRBV6-1 ASSVLQGTNTEAF
TRBJ1-4 NA TRBV15 ATSGQTNEKLF
TRBJ2-5 NA TRBV7-9 ASSSLGGGAGLETQY
TRBJ2-1 TRBD2 TRBV9 ASSTPSGGNNEQF
TRBJ1-3 NA TRBV23-1 ASSHNSGNTIY
TRBJ2-7 NA TRBV11-2 ASSSLRGGYEQY
TRBJ1-5 TRBD1 TRBV28 ASSLQGAQTFNQPQH
TRBJ2-7 NA TRBV5-1 ASSLISYEQY
TRBJ2-6 TRBD2 TRBV7-8 ASRYGLADDPGANVLT
TRBJ2-3 TRBD2 TRBV6-1 ASSDPGTSGTDTQY
TRBJ1-1 NA TRBV30 AWRTGVEDTEAF
TRBJ2-2 TRBD1 TRBV2 ASRGQGRNTGELF
TRBJ1-4 NA TRBV5-1 ASSAGAGNEKLF
TRBJ1-4 NA TRBV11-2 ASSTAGGRNEKLF
TRBJ1-6 TRBD1 TRBV5-1 ASHPGTVNYNSPLH
TRBJ2-3 TRBD1 TRBV2 ASSEGTDRVADTQY
TRBJ2-1 NA TRBV5-4 ASSLGGGENNEQF
TRBJ2-1 TRBD1 TRBV7-9 ASSLRDSNEQF
TRBJ1-1 NA TRBV4-1 ASSGQTTAEAF
TRBJ2-1 NA TRBV4-1 ASSQSAYNEQF
TRBJ2-5 TRBD1 TRBV4-1 ASSQEAGGAETQY
TRBJ2-3 NA TRBV18 ASSREATDTQY
TRBJ1-1 TRBD1 TRBV5-1 ASSLGQGKTEAF
TRBJ1-3 TRBD1 TRBV6-6 ASSYQGETSGNTIY
TRBJ2-5 TRBD2 TRBV6-6 ASTPERGGRETQY
TRBJ1-1 NA TRBV10-2 ASKEAGVNTEAF
TRBJ2-1 NA TRBV11-3 ASSAGGYNEQF
TRBJ2-5 TRBD1 TRBV11-2 ASTYRTGDETQY
TRBJ2-1 NA TRBV9 ASSPQVGRPTPNEQF
TRBJ2-2 NA TRBV30 AWSVGGAGELF
TRBJ1-3 TRBD1 TRBV28 ASGDRSVLGNTIY
TRBJ1-2 NA TRBV11-2 ASSRGAGDYGYT
TRBJ2-1 NA TRBV2 ASSVSAASSYNEQF
TRBJ2-1 NA TRBV5-1 ASSLPTNEQF
TRBJ2-7 TRBD1 TRBV7-9 ASRSTGYEQY
TRBJ2-7 TRBD1 TRBV27 ASSLKVAGQVNEQY
TRBJ1-2 TRBD1 TRBV2 ASGLTTGTAPGYT
TRBJ1-5 NA TRBV5-1 ASSLEGGRNQPQH
TRBJ2-1 TRBD2 TRBV28 ASLLAGTYNEQF
TRBJ2-7 NA TRBV10-1 ASSKDTRLTSTSYEQY
TRBJ1-5 NA TRBV21-1 ASSGRIRDRAKPQH
TRBJ1-1 TRBD1 TRBV19 ASSTPDRATEAF
TRBJ1-2 NA TRBV19 ASSIAGIGYGYT
TRBJ2-7 NA TRBV5-1 ASSLTSSRGVYEQY
TRBJ1-6 NA TRBV6-6 ASSYLAGEYNSPLH
TRBJ2-1 NA TRBV6-4 ASSETEENEQF
TRBJ1-2 TRBD1 TRBV6-1 ASSSPGQGTLSA
TRBJ1-2 NA TRBV4-2 ASSQGPGGQGVDYGYT
TRBJ1-3 NA TRBV9 ASSPLGGGDGNTIY
TRBJ1-2 TRBD1 TRBV28 ASSLLPGQITDGYT
TRBJ1-1 NA TRBV6-1 ASSRKEEAF